The clone carrying this T cell receptor (beta chain) was seen more than once but under ten times. What it binds is not known. These data are taken from a study of PD-1 blockade in mismatch repair-deficient tumors. Study overall: Patients had around 11 mismatch repair-deficient cancer types, all previously treated and progressing. Study-wide points: Rapid post-treatment expansion, then contraction, generally preceding radiologic response, marked tumor-resident clones.

Profiled with immunoSEQ multiplex PCR; TCRdb holds only in-frame clones, not every one. The profile shows some 120,000 clones, around 83% of them singletons. PCR or immunohistochemistry showed mismatch repair deficiency in every enrolled patient. The TCR-sequenced patients were three responders to pembrolizumab. The CDR3 has 13 amino acids. The germline CDR1 and CDR2 sequences are MGHDK and SYGVNS. The germline V and J ends were trimmed by 5 bases and 3 bases, with 11 bases remaining between them. Here the sequenced sample was peripheral blood, taken 44 weeks after starting pembrolizumab. The rearrangement joins TRBV25-1 to TRBJ2-7; D gene uncertain. This clonotype originated in an adult with mismatch repair-deficient cancer. CDR3 region: CASSSVGYYEQYF. The CDR3 coding sequence is TGTGCCAGCAGTTCTGTAGGGTACTACGAGCAGTACTTC.